This T cell receptor beta chain was recovered during a study of spatial heterogeneity in lung cancer. General study findings and limits: Ubiquitous and regional expanded TCR counts tracked ubiquitous and regional nonsynonymous mutations, respectively. Tumor mutation counts were tracked by expanded intratumoral alpha and beta TCR counts.

This clonotype was observed at least ten times. Its specificity is not known. TCRdb reanalysed the 5' RACE reads using MiXCR and keeps one entry per CDR3 protein. The sample yields around 100,000 distinct CDR3 sequences, 3.5% to 5% seen once. Time point of the sample: sample taken at primary tumor resection. Donation came from 70 or so patients with untreated early-stage non-small cell lung cancer. Whole RNA was taken from tumor, nontumor lung or frozen PBMC; it was then sequenced unsorted. Trimming at V came to 10 bases and at J to 1 base, leaving 8 bases not matched to a gene. Germline V gives CDR1 PRHDT, CDR2 FYEKMQ (reference sequence). The CDR3 spans 14 residues.

This clonotype originated in a male donor with early-stage non-small cell lung cancer. The rearrangement joins TRBV13 to TRBJ2-3, with TRBD1 identical over 7 bases. The material sequenced was lung tumor tissue, taken at surgery. The DNA of the CDR3 is TGTGCCACCAAAACCGGGACAGGCACAGATACGCAGTATTTT. Its protein product is CATKTGTGTDTQYF. Using reference TRBV13 and TRBJ2-3 for the parts outside the CDR3, the full variable domain is AAGVIQSPRHLIKEKRETATLKCYPIPRHDTVYWYQQGPGQDPQFLISFYEKMQSDKGSIPDRFSAQQFSDYHSELNMSSLELGDSALYFCATKTGTGTDTQYFGPGTRLTVL.